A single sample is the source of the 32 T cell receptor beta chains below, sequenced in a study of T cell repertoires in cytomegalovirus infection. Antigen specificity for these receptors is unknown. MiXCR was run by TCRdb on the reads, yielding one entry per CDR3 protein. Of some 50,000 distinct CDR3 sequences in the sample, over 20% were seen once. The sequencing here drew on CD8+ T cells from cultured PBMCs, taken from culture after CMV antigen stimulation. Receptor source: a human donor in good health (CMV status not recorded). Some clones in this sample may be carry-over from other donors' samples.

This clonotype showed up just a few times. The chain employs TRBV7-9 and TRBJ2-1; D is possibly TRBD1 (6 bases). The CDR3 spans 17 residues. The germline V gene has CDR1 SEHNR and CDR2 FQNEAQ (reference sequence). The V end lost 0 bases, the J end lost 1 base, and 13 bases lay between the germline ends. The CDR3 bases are TGTGCCAGCAGCTTAGCTCCCGGGACAACGTCCTACAATGAGCAGTTCTTC. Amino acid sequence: CASSLAPGTTSYNEQFF.

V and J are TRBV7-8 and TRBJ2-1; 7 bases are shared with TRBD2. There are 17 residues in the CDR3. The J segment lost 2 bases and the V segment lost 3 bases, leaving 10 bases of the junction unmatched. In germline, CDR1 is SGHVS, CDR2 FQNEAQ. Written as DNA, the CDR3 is TGTGCCAGCAGCTTCGGTGCTAGCGGTCTCGCCTACAATGAGCAGTTCTTC. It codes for CASSFGASGLAYNEQFF.

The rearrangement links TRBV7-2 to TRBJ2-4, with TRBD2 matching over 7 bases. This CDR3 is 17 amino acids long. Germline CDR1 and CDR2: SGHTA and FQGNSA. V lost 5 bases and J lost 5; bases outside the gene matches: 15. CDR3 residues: CASSHRVRRGTQNIQYF. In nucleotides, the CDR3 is TGTGCCAGCAGCCATAGGGTCCGGCGGGGGACCCAAAACATTCAGTACTTC.

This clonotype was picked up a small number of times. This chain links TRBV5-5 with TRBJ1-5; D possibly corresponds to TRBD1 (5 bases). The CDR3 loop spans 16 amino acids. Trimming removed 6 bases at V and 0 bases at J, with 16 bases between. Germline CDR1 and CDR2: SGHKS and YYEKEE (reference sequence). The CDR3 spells CASKLGQGSSNQPQHF. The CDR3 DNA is TGTGCCAGCAAGCTTGGCCAGGGCTCTAGCAATCAGCCCCAGCATTTT.

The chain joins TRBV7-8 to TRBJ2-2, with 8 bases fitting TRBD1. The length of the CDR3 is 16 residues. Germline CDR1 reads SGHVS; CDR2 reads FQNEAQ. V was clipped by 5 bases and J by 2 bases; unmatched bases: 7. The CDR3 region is CASSPRGTGNTGELFF. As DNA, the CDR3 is TGTGCCAGCAGCCCCCGCGGGACAGGAAACACCGGGGAGCTGTTTTTT.

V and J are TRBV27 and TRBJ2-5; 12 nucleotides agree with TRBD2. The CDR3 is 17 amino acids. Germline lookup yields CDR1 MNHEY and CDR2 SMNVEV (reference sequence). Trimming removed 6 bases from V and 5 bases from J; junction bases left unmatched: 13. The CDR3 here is CASSGSLAGGRWETQYF. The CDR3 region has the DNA TGTGCCAGCAGCGGCTCTCTAGCGGGGGGGAGGTGGGAGACCCAGTACTTC.

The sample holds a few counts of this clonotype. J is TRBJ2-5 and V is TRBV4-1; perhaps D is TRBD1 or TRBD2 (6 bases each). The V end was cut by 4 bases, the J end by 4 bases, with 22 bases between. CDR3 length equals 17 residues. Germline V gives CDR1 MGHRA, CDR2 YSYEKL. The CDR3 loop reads CASSPRLRLGGGETQYF. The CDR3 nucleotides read TGCGCCAGCAGCCCACGCCTGAGACTAGGGGGAGGAGAGACCCAGTACTTC.

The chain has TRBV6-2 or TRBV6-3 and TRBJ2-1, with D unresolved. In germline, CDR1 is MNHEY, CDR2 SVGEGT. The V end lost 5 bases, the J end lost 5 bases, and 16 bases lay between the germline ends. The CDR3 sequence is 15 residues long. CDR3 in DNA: TGTGCCAGCAGTCGAACTTGGCGGCCCGACAATGAGCAGTTCTTC. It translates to CASSRTWRPDNEQFF.

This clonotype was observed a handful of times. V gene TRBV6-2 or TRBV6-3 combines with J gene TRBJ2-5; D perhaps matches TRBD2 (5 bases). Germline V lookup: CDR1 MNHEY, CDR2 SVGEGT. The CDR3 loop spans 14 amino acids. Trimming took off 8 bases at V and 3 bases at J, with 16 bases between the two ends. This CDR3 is CASRPGILEETQYF. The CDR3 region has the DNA TGTGCCAGCCGACCGGGGATCCTTGAAGAGACCCAGTACTTC.

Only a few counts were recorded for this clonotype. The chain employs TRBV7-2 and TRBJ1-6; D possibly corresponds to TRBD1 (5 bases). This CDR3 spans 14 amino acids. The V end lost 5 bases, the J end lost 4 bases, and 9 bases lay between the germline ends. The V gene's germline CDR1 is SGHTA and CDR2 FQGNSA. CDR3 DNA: TGTGCCAGCAGCCAGACAGATTATAATTCACCCCTCCACTTT. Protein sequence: CASSQTDYNSPLHF.

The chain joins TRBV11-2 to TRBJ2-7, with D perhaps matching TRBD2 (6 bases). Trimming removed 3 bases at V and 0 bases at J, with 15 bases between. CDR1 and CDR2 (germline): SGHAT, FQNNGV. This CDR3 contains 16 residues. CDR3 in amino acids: CASSFVGGGSSYEQYF. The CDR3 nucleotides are TGTGCCAGCAGCTTCGTTGGGGGAGGCAGCTCCTACGAGCAGTACTTC. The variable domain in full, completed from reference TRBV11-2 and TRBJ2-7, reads EAGVAQSPRYKIIEKRQSVAFWCNPISGHATLYWYQQILGQGPKLLIQFQNNGVVDDSQLPKDRFSAERLKGVDSTLKIQPAKLEDSAVYLCASSFVGGGSSYEQYFGPGTRLTVT.

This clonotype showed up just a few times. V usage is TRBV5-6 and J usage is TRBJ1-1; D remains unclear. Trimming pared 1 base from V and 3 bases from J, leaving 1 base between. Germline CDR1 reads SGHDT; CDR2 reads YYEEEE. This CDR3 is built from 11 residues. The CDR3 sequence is CASSLYTEAFF. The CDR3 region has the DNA TGTGCCAGCAGCTTGTACACTGAAGCTTTCTTT.

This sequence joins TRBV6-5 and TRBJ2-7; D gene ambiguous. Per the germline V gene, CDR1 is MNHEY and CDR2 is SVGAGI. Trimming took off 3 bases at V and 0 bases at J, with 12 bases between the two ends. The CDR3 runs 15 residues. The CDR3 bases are TGTGCCAGCAGTTATGGCCTAGTTAGCTCCTACGAGCAGTACTTC. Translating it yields CASSYGLVSSYEQYF.

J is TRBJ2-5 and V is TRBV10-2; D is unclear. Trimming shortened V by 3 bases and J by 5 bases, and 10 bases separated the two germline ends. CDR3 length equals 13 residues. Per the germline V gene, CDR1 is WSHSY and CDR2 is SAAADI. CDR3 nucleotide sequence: TGCGCCAGCAGTGACCGGTATACCGAGACCCAGTACTTC. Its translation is CASSDRYTETQYF.

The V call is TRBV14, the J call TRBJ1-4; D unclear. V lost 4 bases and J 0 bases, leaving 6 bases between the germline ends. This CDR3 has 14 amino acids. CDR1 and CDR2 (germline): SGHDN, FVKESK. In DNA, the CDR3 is TGTGCCAGCAGCCGTGACCCAACTAATGAAAAACTGTTTTTT. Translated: CASSRDPTNEKLFF.

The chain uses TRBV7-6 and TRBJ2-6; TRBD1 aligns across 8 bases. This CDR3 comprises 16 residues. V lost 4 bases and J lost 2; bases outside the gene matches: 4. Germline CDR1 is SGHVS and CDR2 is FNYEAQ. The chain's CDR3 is CASSSPRGPGANVLTF. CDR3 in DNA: TGTGCCAGCAGCTCACCCAGGGGGCCTGGGGCCAACGTCCTGACTTTC.

CDR3 residues: CASSTVDYLNTEAFF. In nucleotides, the CDR3 is TGTGCCAGCAGCACGGTCGATTATTTGAACACTGAAGCTTTCTTT. J is TRBJ1-1 and V is TRBV7-8; D gene ambiguous. V was cut by 5 bases and J by 0 bases, with 13 bases left in between. The CDR3 contains 15 residues. Germline CDR1 and CDR2: SGHVS and FQNEAQ.

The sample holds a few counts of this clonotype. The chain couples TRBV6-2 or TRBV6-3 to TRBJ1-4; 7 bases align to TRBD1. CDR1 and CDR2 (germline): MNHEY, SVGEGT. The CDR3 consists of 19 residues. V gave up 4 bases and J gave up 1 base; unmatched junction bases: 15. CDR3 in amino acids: CASSWTGDWEEGTNEKLFF. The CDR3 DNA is TGTGCCAGCAGTTGGACAGGCGATTGGGAAGAGGGAACTAATGAAAAACTGTTTTTT.

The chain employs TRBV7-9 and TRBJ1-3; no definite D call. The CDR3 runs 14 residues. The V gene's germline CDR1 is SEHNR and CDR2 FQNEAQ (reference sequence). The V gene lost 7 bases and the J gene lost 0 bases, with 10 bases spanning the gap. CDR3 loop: CASTAWSSGNTIYF. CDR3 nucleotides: TGTGCCAGCACCGCATGGAGCTCTGGAAACACCATATATTTT.

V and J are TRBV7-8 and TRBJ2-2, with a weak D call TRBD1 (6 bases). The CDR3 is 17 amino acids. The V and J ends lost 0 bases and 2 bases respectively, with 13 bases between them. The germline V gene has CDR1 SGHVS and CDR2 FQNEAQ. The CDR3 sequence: CASSLAMQGPNTGELFF. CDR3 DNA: TGTGCCAGCAGCTTAGCTATGCAGGGGCCTAACACCGGGGAGCTGTTTTTT.

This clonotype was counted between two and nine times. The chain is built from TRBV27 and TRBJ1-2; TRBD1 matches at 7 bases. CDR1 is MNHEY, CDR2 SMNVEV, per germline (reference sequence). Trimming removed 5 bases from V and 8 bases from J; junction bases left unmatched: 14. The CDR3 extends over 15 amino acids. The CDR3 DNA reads TGTGCCAGCAGTCCCCCGGGACAGTGGCCCGGGGGCTACACCTTC. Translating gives CASSPPGQWPGGYTF.

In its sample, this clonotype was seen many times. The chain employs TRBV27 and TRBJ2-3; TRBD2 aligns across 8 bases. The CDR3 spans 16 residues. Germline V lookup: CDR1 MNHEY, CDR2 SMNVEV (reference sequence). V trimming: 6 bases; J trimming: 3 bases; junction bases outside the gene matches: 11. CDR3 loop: CASRLEAGGRTDTQYF. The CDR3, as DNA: TGTGCCAGCAGATTGGAGGCGGGAGGTAGAACAGATACGCAGTATTTT.

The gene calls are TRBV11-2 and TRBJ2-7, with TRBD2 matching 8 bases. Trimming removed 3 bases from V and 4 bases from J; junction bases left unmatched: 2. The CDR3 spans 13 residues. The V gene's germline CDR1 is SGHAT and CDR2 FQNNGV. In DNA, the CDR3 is TGTGCCAGCAGCTTGACTAGCGCGTACGAGCAGTACTTC. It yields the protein CASSLTSAYEQYF.

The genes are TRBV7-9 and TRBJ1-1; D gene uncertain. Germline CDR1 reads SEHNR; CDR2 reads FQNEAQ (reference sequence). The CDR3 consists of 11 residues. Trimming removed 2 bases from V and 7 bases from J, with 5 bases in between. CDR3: CASSLNREAFF. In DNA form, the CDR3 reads TGTGCCAGCAGCTTAAACCGTGAAGCTTTCTTT.

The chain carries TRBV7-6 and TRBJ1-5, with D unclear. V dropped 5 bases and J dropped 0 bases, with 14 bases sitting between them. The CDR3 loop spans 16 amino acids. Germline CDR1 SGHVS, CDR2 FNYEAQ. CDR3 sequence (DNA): TGTGCCAGCAGCCCGATTGACTGTAATAGCAATCAGCCCCAGCATTTT. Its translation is CASSPIDCNSNQPQHF.

CDR3 nucleotides: TGTGCCACCAGCTCCCGGGACAGGGCAAACTATGGCTACACCTTC. This gives the protein CATSSRDRANYGYTF. The rearrangement joins TRBV15 to TRBJ1-2; TRBD1 matches at 9 bases. Germline V gives CDR1 LNHNV, CDR2 YYDKDF (reference sequence). Trimming removed 5 bases from V and 2 bases from J; junction bases left unmatched: 6. This CDR3 comprises 15 residues. The full variable domain, with the rest looked up from reference TRBV15 and TRBJ1-2, is DAMVIQNPRYQVTQFGKPVTLSCSQTLNHNVMYWYQQKSSQAPKLLFHYYDKDFNNEADTPDNFQSRRPNTSFCFLDIRSPGLGDTAMYLCATSSRDRANYGYTFGSGTRLTVV.

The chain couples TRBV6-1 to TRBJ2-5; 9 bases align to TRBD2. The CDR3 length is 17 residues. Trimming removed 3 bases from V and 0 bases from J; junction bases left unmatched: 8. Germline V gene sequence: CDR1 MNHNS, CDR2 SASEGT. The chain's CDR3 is CASSDLSGGPYQETQYF. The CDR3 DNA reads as TGTGCCAGCAGTGATCTTAGCGGGGGCCCGTACCAAGAGACCCAGTACTTC.

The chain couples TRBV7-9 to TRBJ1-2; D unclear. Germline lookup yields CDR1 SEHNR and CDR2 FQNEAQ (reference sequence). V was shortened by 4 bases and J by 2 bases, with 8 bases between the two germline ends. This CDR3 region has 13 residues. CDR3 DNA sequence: TGTGCCAGCAGCTCCCTTATAAACTATGGCTACACCTTC. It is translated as CASSSLINYGYTF.

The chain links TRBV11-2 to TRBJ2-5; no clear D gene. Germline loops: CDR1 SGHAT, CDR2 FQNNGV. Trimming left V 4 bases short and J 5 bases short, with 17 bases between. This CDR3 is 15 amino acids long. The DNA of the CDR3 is TGTGCCAGCAGCTCCCTTCTTGACGCGGTGGAGACCCAGTACTTC. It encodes CASSSLLDAVETQYF.

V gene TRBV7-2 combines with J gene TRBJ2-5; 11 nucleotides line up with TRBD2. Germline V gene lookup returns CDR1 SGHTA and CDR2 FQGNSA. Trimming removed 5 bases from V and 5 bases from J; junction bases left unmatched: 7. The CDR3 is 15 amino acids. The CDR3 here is CASSIHSGGAETQYF. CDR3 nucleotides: TGTGCCAGCAGCATCCATAGCGGGGGGGCCGAGACCCAGTACTTC.

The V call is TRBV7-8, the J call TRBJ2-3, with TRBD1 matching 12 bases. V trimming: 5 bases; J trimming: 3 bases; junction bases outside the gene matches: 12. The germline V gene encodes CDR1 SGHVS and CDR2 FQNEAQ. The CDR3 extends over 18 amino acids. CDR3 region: CASSRQSGTGGKTDTQYF. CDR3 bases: TGTGCCAGCAGCCGCCAAAGCGGGACAGGGGGCAAGACAGATACGCAGTATTTT.

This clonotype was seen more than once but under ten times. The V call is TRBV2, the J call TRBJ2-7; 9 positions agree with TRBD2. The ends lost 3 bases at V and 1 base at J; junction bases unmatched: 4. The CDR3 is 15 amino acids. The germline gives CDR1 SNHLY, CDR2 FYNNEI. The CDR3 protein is CASSEASGVSYEQYF. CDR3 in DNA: TGTGCCAGCAGTGAGGCTAGCGGGGTTTCCTACGAGCAGTACTTC.